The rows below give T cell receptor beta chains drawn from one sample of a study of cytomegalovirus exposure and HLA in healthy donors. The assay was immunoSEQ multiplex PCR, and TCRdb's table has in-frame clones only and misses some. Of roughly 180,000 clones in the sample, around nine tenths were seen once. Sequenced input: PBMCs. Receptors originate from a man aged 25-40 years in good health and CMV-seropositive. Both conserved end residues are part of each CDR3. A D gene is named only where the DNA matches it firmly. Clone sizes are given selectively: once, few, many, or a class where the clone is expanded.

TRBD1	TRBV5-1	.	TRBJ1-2	TGCGCCAGCAGCTTGGGGACAGGGTTCTATGGCTACACCTTC	CASSLGTGFYGYTF
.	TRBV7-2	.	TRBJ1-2	TGTGCCAGCAGCTTAGCCCAGGCAGCCTACTATGGCTACACCTTC	CASSLAQAAYYGYTF
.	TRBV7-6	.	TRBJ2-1	TGTGCCAGCAGCTTTGGGATACATGAGCAGTTCTTC	CASSFGIHEQFF
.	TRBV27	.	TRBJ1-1	TGTGCCAGCAGCTCCCATTTTCCCTTGGGCACTGAAGCTTTCTTT	CASSSHFPLGTEAFF
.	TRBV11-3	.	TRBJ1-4	TGTGCCAGCAGCTTGGGGCAGTTAGAGGAAAAACTGTTTTTT	CASSLGQLEEKLFF
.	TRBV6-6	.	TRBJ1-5	TGTGCCAGCAAGGAAGATCAGCCCCAGCATTTT	CASKEDQPQHF
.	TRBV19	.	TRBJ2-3	TGTGCCAGTAGTCCAGACTTCCGGGGTGCGCAGTATTTT	CASSPDFRGAQYF
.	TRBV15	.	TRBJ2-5	TGTGCCACCAGCGACCTGGGGGGAACGACGGAGACCCAGTACTTC	CATSDLGGTTETQYF
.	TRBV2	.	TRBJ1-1	TGTGCCAGCAGGGCCAATCAGGGTTTAAGAGAAGCTTTCTTT	CASRANQGLREAFF
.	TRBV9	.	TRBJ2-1	TGTGCCAGCAGTGGGGGGACAAAGAGCTCCTACAATGAGCAGTTCTTC	CASSGGTKSSYNEQFF
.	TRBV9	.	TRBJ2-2	TGTGCCAGCAGCGTAGAGCCTAAGGCCGGGGAGCTGTTTTTT	CASSVEPKAGELFF
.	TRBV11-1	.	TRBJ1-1	TGTGCCAGCAGCGAACCTCGGGGCGGCACTGAAGCTTTCTTT	CASSEPRGGTEAFF
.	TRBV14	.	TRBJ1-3	TGTGCCAGCAGCCCGCCAGGGGTTGGAAACACCATATATTTT	CASSPPGVGNTIYF
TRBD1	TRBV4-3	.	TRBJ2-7	TGCGCCAGCAGCCAATCAGGGGGCGGCTACGAGCAGTACTTC	CASSQSGGGYEQYF
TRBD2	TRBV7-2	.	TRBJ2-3	TGTGCCAGCAGCGATCTAGCGGGCTCTTCAGATACGCAGTATTTT	CASSDLAGSSDTQYF
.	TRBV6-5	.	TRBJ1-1	TGTGCCAGCAGTTACCATGAGAAGTCTGAAGCTTTCTTT	CASSYHEKSEAFF
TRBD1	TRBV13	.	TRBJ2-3	TGTGCCAGCAGCTTAGAGAGCGTGTACAGGGGGTCGACAGATACGCAGTATTTT	CASSLESVYRGSTDTQYF
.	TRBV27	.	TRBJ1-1	TGTGCCAGCAGTTGGGACTTGACAGGGAACACTGAAGCTTTCTTT	CASSWDLTGNTEAFF
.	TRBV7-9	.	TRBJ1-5	TGTGCCAGCACCGGAGGCGTCCATCAGCCCCAGCATTTT	CASTGGVHQPQHF
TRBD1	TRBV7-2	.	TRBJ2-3	TGTGCCAGCAGCCCAACAGGGGCCCGCACAGATACGCAGTATTTT	CASSPTGARTDTQYF
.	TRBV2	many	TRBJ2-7	TGTGCCAGCAGTGAAGCGCTTGGGGGGTCCCCCACCTACGAGCAGTACTTC	CASSEALGGSPTYEQYF
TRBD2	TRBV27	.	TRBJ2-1	TGTGCCAGCAGTTTAGGGACTAGCGGACACAATGAGCAGTTCTTC	CASSLGTSGHNEQFF
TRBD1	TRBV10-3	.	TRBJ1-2	TGTGCCCCGACAGGGCCAGGGGGAATGGGAGGGGCTAGGGGCTACACCTTC	CAPTGPGGMGGARGYTF
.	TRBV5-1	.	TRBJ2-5	TGCGCCAGCAGCTTGGCGACAGGCCCCCAAGAGACCCAGTACTTC	CASSLATGPQETQYF
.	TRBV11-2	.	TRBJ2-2	TGTGCCAGCAGCTTTGGAAACACCGGGGAGCTGTTTTTT	CASSFGNTGELFF
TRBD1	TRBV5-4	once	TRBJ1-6	TGTGCCAGCAGCTTGGAGACAGGGGGCTATAATTCACCCCTCCACTTT	CASSLETGGYNSPLHF
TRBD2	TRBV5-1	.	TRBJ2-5	TGCGCCAGCACCAATAGCGGGGGGCAAGAGACCCAGTACTTC	CASTNSGGQETQYF
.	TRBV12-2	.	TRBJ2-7	TGTGCAAGTCGCTCATGTCGGCGGCTAGCGGGAGTTCTAGGGTCCTACGAGCAGTACTTC	CASRSCRRLAGVLGSYEQYF
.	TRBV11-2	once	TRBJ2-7	TGTGCCAGCAGCCAATTACTAGGCGTAAACCTTTACGAGCAGTACTTC	CASSQLLGVNLYEQYF
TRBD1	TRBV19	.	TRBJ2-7	TGTGCCAGTAGTTCCCAGGGGGACAGCTCCTACGAGCAGTACTTC	CASSSQGDSSYEQYF
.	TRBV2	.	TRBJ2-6	TGTGCCAGCAGTGAATATAGCTCTGGGGCCAACGTCCTGACTTTC	CASSEYSSGANVLTF
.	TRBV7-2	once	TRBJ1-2	TGTGCCAGCAGCTTCCCGGGCACTCCACTTGGCTACACCTTC	CASSFPGTPLGYTF
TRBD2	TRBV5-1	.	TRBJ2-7	TGCGCCAGCAGCTTCCCTAGCGGTGCCTACGAGCAGTACTTC	CASSFPSGAYEQYF
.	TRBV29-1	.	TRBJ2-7	TGCAGCGTTGGTGGGACACACTCCTACGAGCAGTACTTC	CSVGGTHSYEQYF
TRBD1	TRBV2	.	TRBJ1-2	TGTGCCAGAAATGGGGGACAGGGAGGCCACACCTTC	CARNGGQGGHTF
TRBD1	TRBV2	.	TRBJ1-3	TGTGCCAGCAGAACAGGGGGCGCGGTAAACACCATATATTTT	CASRTGGAVNTIYF